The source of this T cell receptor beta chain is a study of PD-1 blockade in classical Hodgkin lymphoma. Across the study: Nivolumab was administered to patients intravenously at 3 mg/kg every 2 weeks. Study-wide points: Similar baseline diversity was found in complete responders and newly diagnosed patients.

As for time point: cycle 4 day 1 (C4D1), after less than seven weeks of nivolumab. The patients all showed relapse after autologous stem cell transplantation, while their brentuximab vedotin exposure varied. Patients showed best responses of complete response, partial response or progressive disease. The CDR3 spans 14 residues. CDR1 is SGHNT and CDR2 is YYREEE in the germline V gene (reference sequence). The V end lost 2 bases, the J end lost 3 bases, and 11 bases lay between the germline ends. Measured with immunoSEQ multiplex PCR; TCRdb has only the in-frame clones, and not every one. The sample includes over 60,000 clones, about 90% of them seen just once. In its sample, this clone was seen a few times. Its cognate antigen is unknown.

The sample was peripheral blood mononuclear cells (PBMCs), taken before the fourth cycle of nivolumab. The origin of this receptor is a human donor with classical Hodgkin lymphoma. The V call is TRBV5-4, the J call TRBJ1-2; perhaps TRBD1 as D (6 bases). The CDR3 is CASSLQGFYYGYTF. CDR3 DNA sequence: TGTGCCAGCAGCTTACAGGGCTTCTACTATGGCTACACCTTC. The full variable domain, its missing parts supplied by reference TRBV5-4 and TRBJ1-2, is ETGVTQSPTHLIKTRGQQVTLRCSSQSGHNTVSWYQQALGQGPQFIFQYYREEENGRGNFPPRFSGLQFPNYSSELNVNALELDDSALYLCASSLQGFYYGYTFGSGTRLTVV.